This paragraph reports one T cell receptor beta chain. A quantity of about 0.5 to 1 ug RNA underwent reverse transcription using random hexamers. Amplification of the TCR beta CDR3 was carried out by immunoSEQ multiplex PCR, which spanned a total of 54 Vbeta and 13 Jbeta segments. TCRdb re-analysed the immunoSEQ multiplex PCR reads in MiXCR, keeping a single row per CDR3 protein. The sample consists of over 300,000 distinct CDR3 sequences, around 92% of them appearing once. Sequencing targeted TCR beta in T cells from blood (CD8+ and CD4+). The multiple sclerosis control group consisted of treatment-naive patients whose relapsing-remitting disease, which was either stable or active, fulfilled revised McDonald criteria. Negative isolation was used for CD8+ and CD4+ T cells, and FACS enrichment was applied to TEMRA cells. The trim removed 10 bases at V and 9 bases at J, leaving 8 bases unmatched. CDR3 length equals 11 residues. In germline, CDR1 is LNHDA, CDR2 SQIVND (reference sequence).

The data are from a study of CD8 T cells in Susac syndrome. Sequenced: CD4+ T cells from PBMCs. The origin of this receptor is a human donor with multiple sclerosis. The chain employs TRBV19 and TRBJ1-2, with 7 nucleotides matching TRBD1. CDR3 amino acids: CATRTGSSYTF. The CDR3 nucleotides read TGTGCCACCAGGACAGGAAGTAGCTACACCTTC.